Sequencing of this TCR beta chain was carried out in a study of OX40 agonist ivuxolimab in advanced cancers. Study-wide background: The study treated patients with ivuxolimab, an agonistic anti-OX40 (CD134) antibody. Patients received intravenous ivuxolimab every 2 weeks at 0.01 to 10 mg/kg. Overall study findings and caveats: What antigens the expanded peripheral T cells recognized was never established.

Worth noting for this clone: Its antigen is as yet unknown.

The CDR3 is 14 amino acids. Trimming removed 5 bases from V and 0 bases from J, with 10 bases in between. In germline, CDR1 is MNHNS, CDR2 SASEGT. Clones were sequenced by immunoSEQ multiplex PCR, and TCRdb holds only the in-frame ones, with some missing. This sample has tens of thousands of clones, with more than 85% found just once. The source of this sequence is an adult with an advanced solid tumor such as melanoma, head and neck, liver or kidney cancer. The source material was CD4+ or CD8+ T cells sorted from blood, sampled in a trial of the OX40 agonist ivuxolimab. This rearrangement joins TRBV6-1 to TRBJ2-5, with TRBD2 as a possible D gene (5 bases). In DNA form, the CDR3 reads TGTGCCAGCAGTCTAGCAGAGTACCAAGAGACCCAGTACTTC. It is translated as CASSLAEYQETQYF.